This T cell receptor beta chain originates from a study of cytomegalovirus exposure and HLA in healthy donors. Study-wide points: In a later analysis, V- and J-gene trimming of beta chains associated with a DCLRE1C missense variant, replicated independently. A prior analysis recorded that most TCR beta V segments were productive about 87% or about 30% of the time.

Both 60 Vbeta primers and 13 Jbeta primers went into the PCR. In the original analysis: Later, roughly 80 million unique TCR beta chains were counted in an analysis, and approximately 10 million of them were shared. The assay was immunoSEQ multiplex PCR, and TCRdb's table has in-frame clones only and misses some. V, J and clone size are taken as reported in that table, and D and trimming were inferred from the DNA itself. The repertoire holds around 150,000 clones, with around 87% as singletons. The J segment lost 16 bases and the V segment lost 5 bases, leaving 6 bases of the junction unmatched. The germline V gene encodes CDR1 MNHEY and CDR2 SMNVEV (reference sequence). The CDR3 contains 11 residues. Regarding this clone: Its target is not known.

Everyone who donated was a healthy bone marrow donor. The chain has TRBV27 and TRBJ2-1; 9 positions match TRBD2. The receptor comes from a woman in her twenties or thirties in good health and CMV-seronegative. The sample comprised PBMCs. The CDR3 protein is CASSASGAYFF. CDR3 in DNA: TGTGCCAGCAGTGCTAGCGGGGCCTATTTCTTC.